Included here is one TCR beta chain sequence, with context. No antigen is known for it. This sample was included in a study of T cells in Graves' hyperthyroidism and ophthalmopathy. RNA transcripts served as the template for amplifying TCR beta CDR3 regions. When the TCR CDR3 underwent first-round RT-PCR, the HTBI primer set was used. TCRdb re-called the multiplex PCR reads with MiXCR, one entry per CDR3 protein. Among 490,000 or so distinct CDR3 sequences, approximately 23% were seen once, and the ten largest hold less than 65%. J gave up 5 bases and V 0 bases, and 18 bases lay outside the gene matches. There are 19 residues in the CDR3. Germline lookup yields CDR1 MGHRA and CDR2 YSYEKL. Findings and limits, study-wide: Median prediction lead before ophthalmopathy onset was around 7 months with the model. Clonotypes that were expanded in thyroid above 0.001 mostly appeared in blood too.

Each person with ophthalmopathy scored at least 3 on the Clinical Activity Score, reached NOSPECS grade 4 or higher, and had been ill under 3 months. A patient was excluded if there was uncontrolled infection, other autoimmune disease, pregnancy or lactation. The V and J genes are TRBV4-1 and TRBJ1-1; 7 bases are shared with TRBD1. Input material: blood. This receptor was identified in a woman in her 70s with Graves' ophthalmopathy. The CDR3 sequence is CASSQEILGVRGRRTEAFF. The CDR3 region has the DNA TGCGCCAGCAGCCAAGAGATTTTGGGGGTAAGGGGGCGGAGGACTGAAGCTTTCTTT.